This entry describes one T cell receptor (beta chain). Its antigen is undetermined. Healthy bone marrow donors made up the cohort. Amplification used 60 Vbeta primers and 13 Jbeta primers. Generated by immunoSEQ multiplex PCR, the TCRdb table keeps only in-frame clones and is missing some. The repertoire consists of 90,000 or so clones, with about 77% occurring once and the leading ten covering approximately 4.7%. The sample belongs to a study of cytomegalovirus exposure and HLA in healthy donors. This CDR3 comprises 12 residues. V lost 1 base and J 7 bases, leaving 5 bases between the germline ends. Germline CDR1 and CDR2: MDHEN and SYDVKM. Findings and caveats of the study: 87-base-pair reads could not separate some V segments, including TRBV6-2 and TRBV6-3.

The receptor's source is a male donor in good health and CMV-seropositive. This chain connects TRBV28 to TRBJ2-1, with D hard to call. The sequenced sample was PBMCs. CDR3: CASSLLRNEQFF. DNA for the CDR3: TGTGCCAGCAGTTTATTGAGGAATGAGCAGTTCTTC.